This T cell receptor beta chain derives from a study of tumor and adjacent non-tumor tissue in lung cancer. Across the whole study: The patients, roughly 9 men and 5 women, were about 31 to 76 with stage I to III disease. On average, productive TCRbeta reads reached about 4.17 million per sample.

This sample's RNA came from whole unsorted tissue. Findings and caveats of the study: Shorter survival was associated with higher TCR diversity in tumors. In normal lung, the top 100 clones were significantly more dominant than in tumor.

This CDR3 is 20 amino acids long. From germline, CDR1 is MGHRA and CDR2 YSYEKL. A modified ARM-PCR protocol with three rounds of nested PCR amplified TCRbeta. TCRdb processed the multiplex PCR reads anew with MiXCR; each CDR3 protein has one entry. The sample has more than 85,000 distinct CDR3 sequences; more than 60% are singletons. As regards this clonotype: Its specificity is not known. One junction end does not reproduce the germline sequence, and a read error may be involved.

Sequenced: lung tumor tissue. The chain is built from TRBV4-1 and TRBJ1-2, with 9 bases identical to TRBD1. The receptor was derived from an older woman with non-small cell lung cancer. In DNA, the CDR3 is TGCGCCAGCAGACAAGTCCGAGTCGATTTAACCGGGACAGGGAGTAGTGGCTACACCTTC. The encoded protein is CASRQVRVDLTGTGSSGYTF.